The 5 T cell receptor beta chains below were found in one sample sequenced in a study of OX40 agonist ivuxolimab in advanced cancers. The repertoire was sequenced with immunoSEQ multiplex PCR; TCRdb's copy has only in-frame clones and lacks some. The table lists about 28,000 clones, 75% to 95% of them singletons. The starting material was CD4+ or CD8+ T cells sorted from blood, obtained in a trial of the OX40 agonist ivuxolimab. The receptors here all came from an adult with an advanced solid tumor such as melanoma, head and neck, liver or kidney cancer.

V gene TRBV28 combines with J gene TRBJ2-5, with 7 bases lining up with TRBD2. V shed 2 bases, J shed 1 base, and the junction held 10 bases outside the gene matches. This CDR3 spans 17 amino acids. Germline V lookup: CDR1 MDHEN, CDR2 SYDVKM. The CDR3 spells CASSLRLAVPAQETQYF. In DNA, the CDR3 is TGTGCCAGCAGTTTAAGACTAGCAGTACCAGCCCAAGAGACCCAGTACTTC.

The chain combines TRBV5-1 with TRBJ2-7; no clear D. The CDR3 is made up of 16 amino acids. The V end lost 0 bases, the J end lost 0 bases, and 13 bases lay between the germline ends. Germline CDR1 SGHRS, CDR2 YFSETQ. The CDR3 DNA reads TGCGCCAGCAGCTTGGCCGAGGCGTCGAGCTCCTACGAGCAGTACTTC. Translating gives CASSLAEASSSYEQYF. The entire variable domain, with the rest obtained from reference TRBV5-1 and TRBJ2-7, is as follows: KAGVTQTPRYLIKTRGQQVTLSCSPISGHRSVSWYQQTPGQGLQFLFEYFSETQRNKGNFPGRFSGRQFSNSRSEMNVSTLELGDSALYLCASSLAEASSSYEQYFGPGTRLTVT.

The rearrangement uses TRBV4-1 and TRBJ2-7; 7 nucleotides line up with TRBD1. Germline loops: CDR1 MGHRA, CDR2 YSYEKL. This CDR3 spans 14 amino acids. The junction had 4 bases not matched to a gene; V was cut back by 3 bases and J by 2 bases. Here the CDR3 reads CASSHRDSTYEQYF. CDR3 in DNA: TGCGCCAGCAGCCACCGGGACAGTACCTACGAGCAGTACTTC.

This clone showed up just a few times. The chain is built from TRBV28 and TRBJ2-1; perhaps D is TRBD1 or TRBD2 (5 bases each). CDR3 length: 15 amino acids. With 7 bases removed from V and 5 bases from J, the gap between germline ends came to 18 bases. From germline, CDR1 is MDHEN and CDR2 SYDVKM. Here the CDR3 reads CASTTDDGTHNEQFF. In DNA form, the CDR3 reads TGTGCCAGCACCACCGATGACGGGACCCACAATGAGCAGTTCTTC.

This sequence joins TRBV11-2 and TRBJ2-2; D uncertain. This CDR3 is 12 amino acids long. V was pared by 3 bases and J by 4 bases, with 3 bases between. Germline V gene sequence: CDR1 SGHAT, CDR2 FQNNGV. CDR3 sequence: CASSLVTGELFF. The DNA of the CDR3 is TGTGCCAGCAGCTTGGTCACCGGGGAGCTGTTTTTT.